Below are 16 T cell receptor beta chains sequenced from a single sample in a study of siplizumab effects on memory and regulatory T cells. Assay: immunoSEQ multiplex PCR; the TCRdb copy retains only in-frame clones and omits some. The sample includes 70,000 to 95,000 clones, more than 85% of them seen just once. The sequencing sample was made of CD8+ T cells sorted from blood. The receptors come from a human donor in good health.

The V call is TRBV21-1, the J call TRBJ1-2. TRBV21-1 is a pseudogene. This CDR3 comprises 16 residues. Here the CDR3 reads CASSKGRGASNYGYTF. The DNA of the CDR3 is TGTGCCAGCAGCAAAGGAAGAGGGGCTTCTAACTATGGCTACACCTTC.

This clone was detected only once. The chain uses TRBV7-2 and TRBJ2-7, with TRBD2 identical over 11 bases. The length of the CDR3 is 15 residues. Trimming took 1 base from V and 9 from J; bases not matched to a gene: 8. The germline V gene has CDR1 SGHTA and CDR2 FQGNSA. CDR3 amino acids: CASSLVPLAGAVQYF. The CDR3 DNA follows: TGTGCCAGCAGCTTAGTCCCACTAGCGGGAGCGGTGCAGTACTTC.

The chain employs TRBV27 and TRBJ2-1; TRBD2 agrees at 10 bases. The V gene end was trimmed by 6 bases and the J gene end by 8 bases; junction bases not matched to a gene: 13. Germline CDR1 reads MNHEY; CDR2 reads SMNVEV (reference sequence). The CDR3 sequence is 16 residues long. CDR3 nucleotide sequence: TGTGCCAGCAGATTAGCGGGGGGTATTACATTCGATGAGCAGTTCTTC. Translated: CASRLAGGITFDEQFF.

A word on this clone: At one of its ends the junction is not consistent with the germline gene, which may arise from a read error. The sample holds other DNA sequences that translate to the same CDR3. The CDR3 is CASSRLAGQETQYF. CDR3 bases: TGTGCTAGCAGCAGACTAGCGGGGCAAGAGACCCAGTACTTC. The gene calls are TRBV7-7 and TRBJ2-5; TRBD2 matches at 11 bases. Germline V gives CDR1 SSHAT, CDR2 FNYEAQ (reference sequence). This CDR3 region has 14 residues.

This chain joins TRBV5-4 and TRBJ1-2; 10 positions match TRBD1. The CDR3 spans 17 residues. Per germline, CDR1 SGHNT and CDR2 YYREEE (reference sequence). Unmatched junction bases numbered 5, after V lost 0 bases and J lost 0 bases. Written as DNA, the CDR3 is TGTGCCAGCAGCTTGGGGGACAGGGGATATCCTAACTATGGCTACACCTTC. Protein: CASSLGDRGYPNYGYTF.

This chain links TRBV27 with TRBJ2-2, with 7 bases that match TRBD1. Germline V gives CDR1 MNHEY, CDR2 SMNVEV (reference sequence). This CDR3 is built from 16 residues. After removal of 6 bases from V and 2 bases from J, the junction contained 9 bases not matched to a gene. The CDR3 sequence: CASSRGTVINTGELFF. CDR3 DNA: TGTGCCAGCAGCAGGGGGACAGTTATTAACACCGGGGAGCTGTTTTTT.

The chain links TRBV9 to TRBJ2-1, with TRBD2 matching over 11 bases. Germline CDR1 reads SGDLS; CDR2 reads YYNGEE. Trimming took 4 bases from V and 4 from J; bases not matched to a gene: 4. The length of the CDR3 is 15 residues. In DNA, the CDR3 is TGTGCCAGCAGCCCGGGGACTAGCGGATACAATGAGCAGTTCTTC. This encodes CASSPGTSGYNEQFF.

This clone was picked up a small number of times. The chain uses TRBV6-1 and TRBJ1-6, with no clear D. Deletions cut 2 bases from V and 3 bases from J, with 8 bases between. There are 15 residues in the CDR3. The germline gives CDR1 MNHNS, CDR2 SASEGT. The CDR3 nucleotides read TGTGCCAGCAGTGAACAACACATCTATAATTCACCCCTCCACTTT. Translating it yields CASSEQHIYNSPLHF.

With regard to this clone: The sample carries other DNA sequences with the same CDR3. The chain joins TRBV30 to TRBJ1-1, with D maybe TRBD1 (6 bases). Germline loops: CDR1 GTSNPN, CDR2 SVGIG (reference sequence). This CDR3 region has 13 residues. V was shortened by 3 bases and J by 2 bases, with 10 bases between the two germline ends. The chain's CDR3 is CAWSVGGNTEAFF. The CDR3 DNA follows: TGTGCCTGGAGCGTAGGGGGAAACACTGAAGCTTTCTTT.

The chain couples TRBV11-3 to TRBJ1-1, with TRBD1 matching over 9 bases. CDR1 is SGHNT and CDR2 is YENEEA in the germline V gene. The CDR3 spans 14 residues. Germline trimming cut 5 bases from V and 3 bases from J; bases unmatched to any gene: 4. DNA for the CDR3: TGTGCCAGCAGCCTGACAGGGGGTTACACTGAAGCTTTCTTT. Translated: CASSLTGGYTEAFF.

The rearrangement uses TRBV9 and TRBJ2-1; 10 bases are a match to TRBD2. Trimming took 0 bases from V and 6 from J; bases not matched to a gene: 6. The CDR3 contains 16 residues. Per the germline V gene, CDR1 is SGDLS and CDR2 is YYNGEE. The CDR3 sequence is CASSVELAGISNEQFF. CDR3 sequence (DNA): TGTGCCAGCAGCGTAGAACTAGCGGGAATATCCAATGAGCAGTTCTTC. The variable domain in full, completed from reference TRBV9 and TRBJ2-1, reads DSGVTQTPKHLITATGQRVTLRCSPRSGDLSVYWYQQSLDQGLQFLIQYYNGEERAKGNILERFSAQQFPDLHSELNLSSLELGDSALYFCASSVELAGISNEQFFGPGTRLTVL.

The rearrangement joins TRBV7-9 to TRBJ1-3, with D unresolved. Between the trimmed V and J ends, which lost 0 bases and 7 bases, there was a span of 10 bases. Germline CDR1 and CDR2: SEHNR and FQNEAQ (reference sequence). This CDR3 region has 14 residues. Here the CDR3 reads CASSLALGENTIYF. CDR3 nucleotide sequence: TGTGCCAGCAGCTTAGCTCTTGGGGAGAACACCATATATTTT.

V and J are TRBV11-2 and TRBJ2-1; D could derive from TRBD1 or TRBD2 (5 bases each). The CDR3 covers 13 residues. Trimming removed 1 base from V and 4 bases from J, with 5 bases in between. Germline values: CDR1 SGHAT, CDR2 FQNNGV. CDR3 DNA sequence: TGTGCCAGCAGCTTAGGGGGGTACAATGAGCAGTTCTTC. Translating it yields CASSLGGYNEQFF.

The chain uses TRBV7-9 and TRBJ2-7, with 10 bases lining up with TRBD1. The V gene end was trimmed by 4 bases and the J gene end by 6 bases; junction bases not matched to a gene: 3. CDR1 is SEHNR and CDR2 is FQNEAQ in the germline V gene (reference sequence). CDR3 length: 13 residues. Here the CDR3 reads CASSWDRGSEQYF. The DNA of the CDR3 is TGTGCCAGCAGCTGGGACAGGGGATCCGAGCAGTACTTC.

The chain is built from TRBV4-1 and TRBJ2-1; D remains unclear. The ends were cut back, 1 base at V and 8 bases at J, with 9 bases in the middle. Germline V gene data show CDR1 as MGHRA and CDR2 as YSYEKL. The CDR3 runs 13 residues. CDR3: CASSQVAQDEQFF. The DNA for the CDR3 is TGCGCCAGCAGCCAAGTAGCTCAGGATGAGCAGTTCTTC.

The chain uses TRBV11-2 and TRBJ1-1; 8 bases map to TRBD1. The CDR3 consists of 15 residues. CDR1 is SGHAT, CDR2 FQNNGV, per germline. The J segment lost 1 base and the V segment lost 5 bases, leaving 6 bases of the junction unmatched. CDR3 DNA: TGTGCCAGCAGCGCCCTGGGACAGGAGAACACTGAAGCTTTCTTT. Protein product: CASSALGQENTEAFF.